One and the same sample provided the 25 T cell receptor beta chains below, sequenced in a study of tissue T cells after allogeneic stem cell transplantation. Profiling relied on immunoSEQ multiplex PCR, and the TCRdb table lists in-frame clones only, not all of them. In the table there are 4,500 to 5,500 clones, about 30% of which are singletons. Time point noted: mouse harvest day 14 after allogeneic transplant. Each mouse received 10^7 T-cell-depleted marrow cells plus 10^6 splenic CD5+ T cells by tail vein. Source material: skin. The receptors stem from a female BALB/c mouse given C57BL/6 T cells with graft-versus-host disease after an allogeneic hematopoietic cell transplant.

On this clone: Genes and germline come from the mouse. The part of the CDR3 DNA that was read is TGTGCCAGCAGCTTAACACTGGGGGGGCTTGAACAGTAC. Translated, it gives CASSLTLGGLEQY. The whole CDR3 is CASSLTLGGLEQYF. V gene TRBV3 combines with J gene TRBJ2-7; TRBD2 matches at 11 bases. The read is 1 residue too short to cover the CDR3 end, so that end is filled in from the germline J gene. The CDR3 extends over 14 amino acids. The ends lost 2 bases at V and 6 bases at J; junction bases unmatched: 3. Germline-derived CDR1 and CDR2 are SNHLY and FYNGKV (reference sequence).

This clone showed up just a few times. The germline and genes are mouse ones. The CDR3 end lies 1 residue beyond the end of the read and is filled in from the germline J gene. The V and J genes are TRBV26 and TRBJ1-1; unclear D gene. The CDR3 is made up of 14 amino acids. V was pared by 2 bases and J by 1 base, with 8 bases between. Germline CDR1 and CDR2: KGHPV and FQNQEV (reference sequence). This chain's CDR3 is CASSLGQRNTEVFF. Partial CDR3 DNA: TGTGCCAGCAGTCTGGGGCAGAGGAACACAGAAGTCTTC.

This clone was observed a handful of times. Mouse germline and gene names are used. The read ends 1 residue early relative to the CDR3; the germline J gene fills the gap. Other nucleotide sequences from this sample produce the same CDR3. The chain is built from TRBV23 and TRBJ2-7; the D call TRBD1 from the table was never checked on the DNA. This CDR3 region has 14 residues. Germline-derived CDR1 and CDR2 are KGHTA and FQNQQP. CDR3 in amino acids: CSSSQSGTAYEQYF. CDR3 bases read: TGCTCCAGCAGTCAATCGGGGACAGCATATGAACAGTAC.

By share of the sample, this clone is medium-sized. All gene names here are mouse names. Read coverage stops 1 residue before the CDR3 terminus; the germline J gene supplies the remainder. The rearrangement uses TRBV26 and TRBJ2-7; the D call may be TRBD1 or TRBD2 (6 bases each). V was shortened by 1 base and J by 3 bases, with 10 bases between the two germline ends. Germline lookup yields CDR1 KGHPV and CDR2 FQNQEV (reference sequence). The CDR3 covers 14 residues. CDR3: CASSLWGLFYEQYF. CDR3 bases read: TGTGCCAGCAGTCTGTGGGGGCTATTCTATGAACAGTAC.

This clone appeared a few times. The genes and germline here are from mouse. The CDR3 end lies 1 residue beyond the end of the read and is filled in from the germline J gene. The chain links TRBV13-1 to TRBJ1-1; 9 bases are a match to TRBD1. The CDR3 has 13 amino acids. The V gene end was trimmed by 3 bases and the J gene end by 3 bases; junction bases not matched to a gene: 0. Germline V gene lookup returns CDR1 NSHNY and CDR2 SYGAGN. The DNA read from the CDR3 is TGTGCCAGCAGTGGGGACAGGGACACAGAAGTCTTC. Translated, it gives CASSGDRDTEVF. The CDR3 reads in full as CASSGDRDTEVFF.

Concerning this clone itself: Mouse gene names apply. The CDR3 end is not reached by the read, which stops 1 residue before it; the germline J gene fills it in. The chain combines TRBV26 with TRBJ2-4; D not resolved. V lost 3 bases and J 2 bases, leaving 6 bases between the germline ends. CDR1 and CDR2 (germline): KGHPV, FQNQEV (reference sequence). The CDR3 has 13 residues. The CDR3 loop is CASSLGDQNTLYF. The CDR3 bases that were read are TGTGCCAGCAGTCTCGGGGATCAAAACACCTTGTAC.

By frequency in the sample, this clone is medium-sized. Gene and germline names: mouse. The CDR3 end is not reached by the read, which stops 1 residue before it; the germline J gene fills it in. This chain joins TRBV26 and TRBJ2-7, with TRBD2 identical over 8 bases. The CDR3 spans 14 residues. The germline gives CDR1 KGHPV, CDR2 FQNQEV (reference sequence). J lost 5 bases, V lost 2 bases, and 5 bases had no gene match. The DNA read from the CDR3 is TGTGCCAGCAGTCTGATGGGGGGGAGTGATGAACAGTAC. It yields the protein CASSLMGGSDEQY. The whole CDR3 sequence reads CASSLMGGSDEQYF.

This clone was seen only a few times. Gene labels here are mouse ones. The sequence runs out 1 residue before the end of the CDR3; the remainder is reconstructed from the germline J gene. The V gene is TRBV23, the J gene TRBJ1-5. Germline CDR1 reads KGHTA; CDR2 reads FQNQQP. CDR3 length: 13 amino acids. The part of the CDR3 DNA that was read is TGCTCCAGCAGTTGGGGTAACAACCAGGCTCCGCTT. It specifies CSSSWGNNQAPL. The CDR3 in its entirety is CSSSWGNNQAPLF.

A remark on this clone: Mouse gene names and germline throughout. The sequence runs out 1 residue before the end of the CDR3; the remainder is reconstructed from the germline J gene. J is TRBJ2-1 and V is TRBV23; TRBD2 is taken as the D call from the table, unchecked against the DNA. This CDR3 has 14 residues. CDR1 is KGHTA and CDR2 is FQNQQP in the germline V gene. CDR3 DNA (partial): TGCTCCAGCAGTCAATGGGGGGCCGATGCTGAGCAGTTC. Encoded protein: CSSSQWGADAEQF. The full CDR3 reads CSSSQWGADAEQFF.

In regard to this clone: Genes and germline come from the mouse. Read coverage stops 1 residue before the CDR3 terminus; the germline J gene supplies the remainder. The chain employs TRBV26 and TRBJ2-4; D may be TRBD1 or TRBD2 (5 bases each). V was cut by 3 bases and J by 7 bases, with 11 bases left in between. CDR1 KGHPV and CDR2 FQNQEV come from the germline V gene (reference sequence). The CDR3 is 13 amino acids. The CDR3 DNA, read in part, is TGTGCCAGCAGTCTATTAGGGGCGGACACCTTGTAC. Residues: CASSLLGADTLY. The whole CDR3 region reads CASSLLGADTLYF. The full variable domain, completed using reference TRBV26 and TRBJ2-4, is NSKVIQTPRYLVKGQGQKAKMRCIPEKGHPVVFWYQQNKNNEFKFLINFQNQEVLQQIDMTEKRFSAECPSNSPCSLEIQSSEAGDSALYLCASSLLGADTLYFGAGTRLSVL.

This clone showed up just a few times. Gene names denote mouse genes. The read gets to within 1 residue of the CDR3 end, and the germline J gene fills in the rest. V is TRBV20 and J is TRBJ1-4; D perhaps matches TRBD1 (5 bases). The CDR3 totals 14 residues. Trimming removed 3 bases at V and 1 base at J, with 9 bases between. In germline, CDR1 is GFQATS, CDR2 STVNSAI. CDR3 DNA (partial): TGTGGTGCTAGAGAGGGGAATTCCAACGAAAGATTATTT. This encodes CGAREGNSNERLF. From start to end, the CDR3 is CGAREGNSNERLFF.

This clone ranks as medium-sized (0.01 to 0.1%). Mouse names are used for the genes. The read ends 1 residue early relative to the CDR3; the germline J gene fills the gap. The chain has TRBV23 and TRBJ1-4; the tabulated D call, TRBD1, remains unverified against the DNA. The CDR3 spans 15 residues. Germline values: CDR1 KGHTA, CDR2 FQNQQP. The CDR3 bases that were read are TGCTCCAGCAGTCAATCCGGGACAACCAACGAAAGATTATTT. It encodes CSSSQSGTTNERLF. The CDR3, in full, reads CSSSQSGTTNERLFF.

This clone was detected only a few times. Germline and genes: mouse. Sequencing ends 1 residue short of the CDR3 end; the germline J gene provides the rest. This chain connects TRBV26 to TRBJ1-3; D call uncertain. The CDR3 totals 13 residues. Trimming shortened V by 4 bases and J by 2 bases, and 6 bases separated the two germline ends. Germline-derived CDR1 and CDR2 are KGHPV and FQNQEV (reference sequence). The CDR3 bases that were read are TGTGCCAGCAGTCGGGCCCCTGGAAATACGCTCTAT. It encodes CASSRAPGNTLY. The entire CDR3 protein is CASSRAPGNTLYF.

A remark on this clone: The germline and genes are mouse ones. The read terminates 1 residue before the CDR3 end, so the remaining end is supplied by the germline J gene. The chain recombines TRBV5 with TRBJ1-4; D is undetermined. Germline V gene sequence: CDR1 LGHNA, CDR2 YNLKQL (reference sequence). CDR3 length: 13 residues. Between the trimmed V and J ends, which lost 4 bases and 3 bases, there was a span of 6 bases. CDR3 residues: CASSLGANERLFF. Incomplete CDR3 DNA: TGTGCCAGCAGCCTCGGAGCCAACGAAAGATTATTT.

Of note for this clone: Germline and genes: mouse. Read data end 1 residue before the CDR3 end; the end is taken from the germline J gene. The chain joins TRBV13-2 to TRBJ2-4; tentatively, D is TRBD2 (6 bases). Deletions cut 0 bases from V and 0 bases from J, with 8 bases between. CDR1 NNHNN and CDR2 SYGAGS come from the germline V gene (reference sequence). CDR3 length: 15 amino acids. The part of the CDR3 DNA that was read is TGTGCCAGCGGTGATGCAGGGACTAGTCAAAACACCTTGTAC. Translating it yields CASGDAGTSQNTLY. From start to end, the CDR3 is CASGDAGTSQNTLYF.

With respect to this clone: The gene names here belong to mouse. The DNA ends 1 residue before the CDR3 does, and the rest of the CDR3 is filled in from the germline J gene. The rearrangement links TRBV5 to TRBJ1-6; tentatively, D is TRBD1 (6 bases). TRBJ1-6 is sorted into the ORF group, with uncertain function. The CDR3 has 15 amino acids. With 4 bases removed from V and 3 bases from J, the gap between germline ends came to 10 bases. CDR1 is LGHNA and CDR2 is YNLKQL in the germline V gene (reference sequence). Here the CDR3 reads CASSPGTLYNSPLYF. CDR3 DNA, as far as it was read: TGTGCCAGCAGCCCCGGGACACTCTATAATTCGCCCCTCTAC.

This clone was counted only a few times. The genes and germline here are from mouse. The read gets to within 1 residue of the CDR3 end, and the germline J gene fills in the rest. This chain connects TRBV16 to TRBJ2-3; 8 nucleotides match TRBD2. CDR1 is SGHSA and CDR2 is FRNQAP in the germline V gene. The length of the CDR3 is 13 residues. The junction had 3 bases not matched to a gene; V was cut back by 4 bases and J by 6 bases. The CDR3 reads CASSSTGAETLYF. The sequenced part of the CDR3 DNA is TGTGCAAGCAGCTCGACTGGGGCTGAAACGCTGTAT.

Sample share makes this clone large. Mouse gene names and germline throughout. Coverage ceases 1 residue before the CDR3 finishes, and the germline J gene fills in the end. The chain links TRBV26 to TRBJ2-1; TRBD1 agrees at 7 bases. V lost 4 bases to trimming and J lost 3 bases; unmatched junction nucleotides: 0. Germline values: CDR1 KGHPV, CDR2 FQNQEV (reference sequence). The CDR3 consists of 13 residues. The CDR3 bases that were read are TGTGCCAGCAGTCGGGACAGCTATGCTGAGCAGTTC. Translation: CASSRDSYAEQF. The CDR3 in its entirety is CASSRDSYAEQFF.

This clone occurred a few times. Genes and germline are mouse. The read finishes 1 residue shy of the CDR3 end, and the germline J gene is used to complete it. V usage is TRBV26 and J usage is TRBJ1-4; D gene ambiguous. Trimming pared 2 bases from V and 0 bases from J, leaving 7 bases between. This CDR3 has 15 residues. Germline lookup yields CDR1 KGHPV and CDR2 FQNQEV (reference sequence). The covered CDR3 bases are TGTGCCAGCAGTCTGGGTGCAATTTCCAACGAAAGATTATTT. The encoded protein is CASSLGAISNERLF. The entire CDR3 reads CASSLGAISNERLFF.

This clone appeared a few times. A much larger clonotype is one base distant, so this may be a read error. The germline and genes are mouse ones. The CDR3 goes on 1 residue after the read ends, and that part is filled in from the germline J gene. This chain joins TRBV26 and TRBJ2-7, with D hard to call. Germline loops: CDR1 KGHPV, CDR2 FQNQEV (reference sequence). Trimming took 2 bases from V and 4 from J, leaving 6 bases between them. This CDR3 spans 12 amino acids. The CDR3 region is CASSLTEYEQYF. The sequenced part of the CDR3 DNA is TGTGCCAGCAGTCTGACAGAATATGAACAGTAC.

This clone is deemed medium-sized. The listed genes are named as in mouse. The read terminates 1 residue before the CDR3 end, so the remaining end is supplied by the germline J gene. This chain links TRBV26 with TRBJ2-7; D unclear. CDR1 and CDR2 (germline): KGHPV, FQNQEV (reference sequence). The CDR3 loop spans 12 amino acids. The V end lost 4 bases, the J end lost 5 bases, and 9 bases lay between the germline ends. CDR3 DNA, as far as it was read: TGTGCCAGCAGTCGGGGAAGAGATGAACAGTAC. Its translation is CASSRGRDEQY. The whole CDR3 region reads CASSRGRDEQYF.

Comments on this clone: Gene names are mouse gene names. The read ends 1 residue shy of where the CDR3 ends; the end is completed using the germline J gene. The rearrangement uses TRBV13-1 and TRBJ2-3; D unresolved. This CDR3 has 14 amino acids. Germline lookup yields CDR1 NSHNY and CDR2 SYGAGN. Trimming stripped 4 bases from V and 0 bases from J, with 9 bases between. The sequenced part of the CDR3 DNA is TGTGCCAGCAGTATCCGGTCTAGTGCAGAAACGCTGTAT. This encodes CASSIRSSAETLY. The entire CDR3 is CASSIRSSAETLYF.

Concerning this clone: Gene names follow the mouse nomenclature. The read ends 1 residue early relative to the CDR3; the germline J gene fills the gap. The chain uses TRBV13-2 and TRBJ2-7; the match to TRBD2 covers 9 bases. This CDR3 is built from 13 residues. Germline values: CDR1 NNHNN, CDR2 SYGAGS (reference sequence). J was trimmed by 6 bases and V by 2 bases; bases with no gene match: 3. CDR3 DNA, as far as it was read: TGTGCCAGCGGTGAGTTCTGGGGGGGTGAACAGTAC. Amino acids: CASGEFWGGEQY. The entire CDR3 is CASGEFWGGEQYF.

There are a few counts of this clone. Mouse names are used for the genes. CDR3 protein: CASSQDRHSGNTLYF. The sequenced CDR3 bases are TGTGCCAGCAGCCAAGATCGGCATTCTGGAAATACGCTCTAT. The chain links TRBV5 to TRBJ1-3; D call uncertain. The sequenced fragment ends 1 residue before the CDR3 boundary, so the rest is inferred from the germline J gene. V was cut by 0 bases and J by 0 bases, with 6 bases left in between. CDR3 length equals 15 residues. Germline CDR1 reads LGHNA; CDR2 reads YNLKQL (reference sequence).

Concerning this clone: Any gene name here is a mouse gene name. Read sequence stops 1 residue before the CDR3 end, and the germline J gene provides the missing end. This rearrangement joins TRBV31 to TRBJ2-5, with D unclear. Germline CDR1 GKSSPN, CDR2 SITVG. Trimming removed 0 bases at V and 0 bases at J, with 7 bases between. The length of the CDR3 is 14 residues. CDR3 bases read: TGTGCCTGGAGTCTAGTGAATAACCAAGACACCCAGTAC. Protein: CAWSLVNNQDTQY. The entire CDR3 is CAWSLVNNQDTQYF.